This passage covers 20 T cell receptor beta chains from one sample sequenced in a study of OX40 agonist ivuxolimab in advanced cancers. Some clones are missing from TCRdb's copy, which holds only in-frame ones; the method was immunoSEQ multiplex PCR. The sample contains tens of thousands of clones, around 77% of which appear only once. The specimen comprised CD4+ or CD8+ T cells sorted from blood, sampled in a trial of the OX40 agonist ivuxolimab. The source of these receptors is an adult with an advanced solid tumor such as melanoma, head and neck, liver or kidney cancer.

The rearrangement links TRBV19 to TRBJ2-1; D remains ambiguous. CDR3 length: 14 residues. The V gene lost 3 bases and the J gene lost 8 bases, with 14 bases spanning the gap. Germline lookup yields CDR1 LNHDA and CDR2 SQIVND (reference sequence). CDR3 in amino acids: CASSIQSQGYEQFF. The CDR3 coding sequence is TGTGCCAGTAGTATTCAATCCCAAGGCTATGAGCAGTTCTTC.

The V gene is TRBV19, the J gene TRBJ2-7; D remains ambiguous. CDR1 LNHDA and CDR2 SQIVND come from the germline V gene (reference sequence). This CDR3 has 14 amino acids. Trimming pared 6 bases from V and 0 bases from J, leaving 12 bases between. Written as DNA, the CDR3 is TGTGCCAGTAGGCCCACAGAGAGCTCCTACGAGCAGTACTTC. Protein sequence: CASRPTESSYEQYF.

The rearrangement joins TRBV7-9 to TRBJ2-1; D is unclear. With 1 base removed from V and 9 bases from J, the gap between germline ends came to 19 bases. The CDR3 spans 16 residues. The germline gives CDR1 SEHNR, CDR2 FQNEAQ (reference sequence). In nucleotides, the CDR3 is TGTGCCAGCAGCTTAGGGGGATACTCTGGAGATCGTGAGCAGTTCTTC. It yields the protein CASSLGGYSGDREQFF.

This chain links TRBV5-1 with TRBJ2-5, with no clear D. The CDR3 consists of 14 residues. V was shortened by 0 bases and J by 1 base, with 7 bases between the two germline ends. In germline, CDR1 is SGHRS, CDR2 YFSETQ. CDR3 sequence reads: CASSLGHVQETQYF. The CDR3 nucleotides read TGCGCCAGCAGCTTGGGGCACGTCCAAGAGACCCAGTACTTC.

This clone came up once. The chain combines TRBV27 with TRBJ1-2; TRBD1 might be the D (5 bases). V was shortened by 0 bases and J by 9 bases, with 14 bases between the two germline ends. Germline V lookup: CDR1 MNHEY, CDR2 SMNVEV (reference sequence). This CDR3 spans 14 amino acids. As DNA, the CDR3 is TGTGCCAGCAGTTTATCGACCAGGGTCAGCAGCTACACCTTC. Amino acids: CASSLSTRVSSYTF.

The rearrangement uses TRBV19 and TRBJ2-7; 10 nucleotides line up with TRBD2. Germline loops: CDR1 LNHDA, CDR2 SQIVND (reference sequence). CDR3 length: 15 residues. V gave up 3 bases and J gave up 2 bases; unmatched junction bases: 4. In nucleotides, the CDR3 is TGTGCCAGTAGTATTGGCCTAGCGGGAGCCTACGAGCAGTACTTC. This translates into CASSIGLAGAYEQYF.

This clone was found a few times. V and J are TRBV6-4 and TRBJ1-1, with D maybe TRBD1 (6 bases). Germline V gives CDR1 MRHNA, CDR2 SNTAGT. The V and J ends lost 6 bases and 4 bases respectively, with 21 bases between them. The CDR3 is 16 residues long. CDR3 sequence reads: CASRPRGGEGTTEAFF. CDR3 coding DNA: TGTGCCAGCAGACCCAGGGGAGGGGAGGGTACCACTGAAGCTTTCTTT.

This chain links TRBV6-5 with TRBJ1-4; D is ambiguous. V shed 6 bases and J shed 10 bases, with 21 bases lying between them. This CDR3 contains 15 residues. CDR1 is MNHEY and CDR2 is SVGAGI in the germline V gene. The CDR3 sequence: CASSQKPTGFGKLFF. The CDR3 DNA sequence: TGTGCCAGCAGCCAAAAACCCACGGGGTTTGGAAAACTGTTTTTT.

This clone was recorded once. The chain employs TRBV5-1 and TRBJ1-1; D is perhaps TRBD1 (6 bases). Germline loops: CDR1 SGHRS, CDR2 YFSETQ. V was cut by 4 bases and J by 1 base, with 20 bases left in between. The length of the CDR3 is 17 residues. The CDR3 DNA follows: TGCGCCAGCAGCCAGGGGTTCCGTAGTTCAGGGAACACTGAAGCTTTCTTT. Its translation: CASSQGFRSSGNTEAFF.

This chain uses TRBV2 with TRBJ2-3; the match to TRBD2 covers 8 bases. The CDR3 is 15 residues long. The germline CDR1 and CDR2 sequences are SNHLY and FYNNEI. V trimming: 5 bases; J trimming: 3 bases; junction bases outside the gene matches: 7. The CDR3 is CASSSLTGGTDTQYF. The CDR3 region has the DNA TGTGCCAGCAGTTCTCTAACGGGAGGGACAGATACGCAGTATTTT.

The chain employs TRBV5-4 and TRBJ2-5; 11 bases fit TRBD2. Germline lookup yields CDR1 SGHNT and CDR2 YYREEE (reference sequence). CDR3 length: 17 amino acids. J gave up 3 bases and V 7 bases, and 14 bases lay outside the gene matches. Here the CDR3 reads CASQRASGRKGKETQYF. As DNA, the CDR3 is TGTGCCAGCCAGCGGGCTAGCGGGAGGAAGGGCAAAGAGACCCAGTACTTC.

The chain has TRBV4-2 and TRBJ2-1, with TRBD1 identical over 10 bases. The CDR3 contains 14 residues. The germline gives CDR1 LGHNA, CDR2 YNFKEQ. V lost 5 bases, J lost 4 bases, and 2 bases stayed unmatched. The CDR3 DNA reads TGTGCCAGCAGCGGGGGACAGGGGTACAATGAGCAGTTCTTC. Amino acids: CASSGGQGYNEQFF.

The chain carries TRBV6-5 and TRBJ2-7; D uncertain. CDR1 MNHEY and CDR2 SVGAGI come from the germline V gene. With 2 bases removed from V and 4 bases from J, the gap between germline ends came to 6 bases. This CDR3 comprises 12 residues. This CDR3 reads CASSYAEYEQYF. DNA for the CDR3: TGTGCCAGCAGTTACGCCGAGTACGAGCAGTACTTC.

This chain uses TRBV2 with TRBJ2-7; possible D gene TRBD2, 5 bases. V lost 3 bases and J 0 bases, leaving 9 bases between the germline ends. CDR3 length: 14 residues. Germline values: CDR1 SNHLY, CDR2 FYNNEI. CDR3 sequence: CASSDAGSSYEQYF. The CDR3 DNA follows: TGTGCCAGCAGTGACGCTGGGAGCTCCTACGAGCAGTACTTC. The full variable domain, in which reference TRBV2 and TRBJ2-7 provide the parts outside the CDR3, is EPEVTQTPSHQVTQMGQEVILRCVPISNHLYFYWYRQILGQKVEFLVSFYNNEISEKSEIFDDQFSVERPDGSNFTLKIRSTKLEDSAMYFCASSDAGSSYEQYFGPGTRLTVT.

This chain uses TRBV2 with TRBJ1-5; 10 nucleotides match TRBD1. V gave up 3 bases and J gave up 6 bases; unmatched junction bases: 5. The CDR3 length is 15 residues. Germline CDR1 SNHLY, CDR2 FYNNEI. The CDR3 DNA sequence: TGTGCCAGCAGTGAGGTGACAGGGGGCGTTCAGCCCCAGCATTTT. Translation gives CASSEVTGGVQPQHF. The full variable domain, with the rest looked up from reference TRBV2 and TRBJ1-5, is EPEVTQTPSHQVTQMGQEVILRCVPISNHLYFYWYRQILGQKVEFLVSFYNNEISEKSEIFDDQFSVERPDGSNFTLKIRSTKLEDSAMYFCASSEVTGGVQPQHFGDGTRLSIL.

V gene TRBV6-1 combines with J gene TRBJ1-6; no firm D call. This CDR3 has 13 residues. The germline CDR1 and CDR2 sequences are MNHNS and SASEGT. V lost 6 bases and J 6 bases, leaving 9 bases between the germline ends. In DNA, the CDR3 is TGTGCCAGCAGGGTCGACGGTAATTCACCCCTCCACTTT. It codes for CASRVDGNSPLHF.

This clone was picked up a small number of times. The rearrangement links TRBV9 to TRBJ2-1; D remains unclear. Germline V gene sequence: CDR1 SGDLS, CDR2 YYNGEE. Trimming removed 4 bases from V and 5 bases from J, with 28 bases in between. This CDR3 region has 19 residues. DNA of the CDR3: TGTGCCAGCAGCCCCCGGACGAAAATGTGGGCGAGGAAAAACAATGAGCAGTTCTTC. It translates to CASSPRTKMWARKNNEQFF.

This chain links TRBV19 with TRBJ1-5; D ambiguous. Germline assignment: CDR1 LNHDA and CDR2 SQIVND (reference sequence). Trimming took 1 base from V and 2 from J, leaving 6 bases between them. The CDR3 is 14 amino acids. In DNA, the CDR3 is TGTGCCAGTAGTATAGGTTGGGGCAATCAGCCCCAGCATTTT. This encodes CASSIGWGNQPQHF.

V is TRBV19 and J is TRBJ1-2, with D unresolved. The V gene lost 1 base and the J gene lost 2 bases, with 14 bases spanning the gap. This CDR3 region has 16 residues. Germline V gene lookup returns CDR1 LNHDA and CDR2 SQIVND (reference sequence). The CDR3 loop reads CASSIAVPGSNYGYTF. CDR3 DNA sequence: TGTGCCAGTAGTATAGCTGTCCCAGGTTCAAACTATGGCTACACCTTC.

The chain links TRBV7-2 to TRBJ1-2; D remains ambiguous. The germline V gene has CDR1 SGHTA and CDR2 FQGNSA. Trimming shortened V by 1 base and J by 6 bases, and 12 bases separated the two germline ends. CDR3 length: 14 residues. CDR3 DNA sequence: TGTGCCAGCAGCTTAGGGGATCCCGGTAATGGCTACACCTTC. As protein: CASSLGDPGNGYTF.